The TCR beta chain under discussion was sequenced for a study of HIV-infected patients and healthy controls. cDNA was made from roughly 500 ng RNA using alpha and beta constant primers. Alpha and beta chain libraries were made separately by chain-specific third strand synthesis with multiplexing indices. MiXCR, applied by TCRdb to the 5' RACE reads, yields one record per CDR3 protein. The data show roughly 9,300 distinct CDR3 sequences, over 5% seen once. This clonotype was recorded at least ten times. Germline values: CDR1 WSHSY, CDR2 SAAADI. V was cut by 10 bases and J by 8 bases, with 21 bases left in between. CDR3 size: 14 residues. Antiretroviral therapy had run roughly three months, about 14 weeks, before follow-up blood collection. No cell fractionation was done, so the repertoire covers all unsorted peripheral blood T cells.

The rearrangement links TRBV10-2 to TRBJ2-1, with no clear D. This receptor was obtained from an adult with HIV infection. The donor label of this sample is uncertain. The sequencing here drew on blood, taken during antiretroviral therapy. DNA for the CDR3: TGCGCCACCTCGAAGACACCCACTGGCGATGAGCAGTTCTTC. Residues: CATSKTPTGDEQFF.